The T cell receptor beta chain described here comes from a study of T cell responses to AZD1222 COVID-19 vaccine. Study-wide results and caveats: Spike-specific TCR breadth and depth went up after people got two AZD1222 doses. No day 14 peak samples; only post-peak repertoires were characterized. Dominant CD4 TCR responses targeted spike regions 160-218 and 743-854.

The V segment lost 10 bases and the J segment 0 bases; nucleotides outside the gene matches: 5. The length of the CDR3 is 13 residues. Germline loops: CDR1 MDHEN, CDR2 SYDVKM. Libraries were prepared by immunoSEQ multiplex PCR; TCRdb keeps only in-frame clonotypes and omits some of them. This sample has 160,000 or so clones; about 89% occur once, and the top ten carry 1.6%. On this clone: Its antigen remains unidentified.

The V call is TRBV28, the J call TRBJ1-1; TRBD1 matches 7 bases. The sequence came from an adult in good health. The starting material was peripheral blood, obtained on day 0 of AZD1222 vaccination. In DNA, the CDR3 is TGTGCCACCTTCGGGACAGTGAACACTGAAGCTTTCTTT. It is translated as CATFGTVNTEAFF.